In this sample, the clone carrying this T cell receptor beta chain turned up once. Antigen: not known. Sequencing was performed with immunoSEQ multiplex PCR; in TCRdb, only in-frame clones are kept and a portion is missing. This table holds approximately 150,000 clones, 90% to 95% found once. The data originate from a study of T cell responses to AZD1222 COVID-19 vaccine. Study as a whole: Recipients boosted at about 4 weeks or about 12 weeks are pooled. General observations from the study: Only 5 or 6 people who got AZD1222 tested seropositive at baseline. Spike-specific TCR breadth and depth went up after people got two AZD1222 doses. Per reports, nearly half of all spike-specific TCRs target regions that are unmutated in variants.

CDR3 length: 10 residues. Germline lookup yields CDR1 MNHEY and CDR2 SVGAGI. The gene calls are TRBV6-5 and TRBJ1-2; the D is unclear. Sequenced material: peripheral blood, taken on day 0 of AZD1222 vaccination. This TCR came from an adult in good health. CDR3 in DNA: TGTGTAGTCTACTACTATGGCTACACCTTC. This encodes CVVYYYGYTF.